A selection of T cell receptor beta chains follows, all from one sample in a study of blood T cell repertoires in COVID-19. The method was immunoSEQ multiplex PCR; TCRdb's version includes in-frame clones alone and lacks a portion of them. The repertoire has some 210,000 clones, 80% to 95% of them found once; the top ten carry 0.8% to 1%. The specimen sequenced was peripheral blood. The origin of the receptors is a man in his fifties or sixties with COVID-19, enrolled during active disease. Both conserved end residues are part of each CDR3. The D gene is left open where the match is weak. The size of a clone is reported for some rows only, either as once, few or many, or as a class for expanded clones.

CDR3nt: TGTGCCAGTAAGACAGGGAGCTCCTACAATGAGCAGTTCTTC
CDR3aa: CASKTGSSYNEQFF
j_gene: TRBJ2-1
d_gene: TRBD1
abundance: -
len: 14
v_gene: TRBV19

CDR3nt: TGTGCCAGCAGTCATGGGCCCTACGAGCAGTACTTC
CDR3aa: CASSHGPYEQYF
j_gene: TRBJ2-7
d_gene: -
abundance: -
len: 12
v_gene: TRBV6-2/TRBV6-3

CDR3nt: TGTGCCAACCAAAGGACAGGGGCCTACGAGCAGTACTTC
CDR3aa: CANQRTGAYEQYF
j_gene: TRBJ2-7
d_gene: TRBD1
abundance: -
len: 13
v_gene: TRBV28

CDR3nt: TGTGCCAGCAGCTCCAGGACAGGAGCGCTTTACAATGAGCAGTTCTTC
CDR3aa: CASSSRTGALYNEQFF
j_gene: TRBJ2-1
d_gene: TRBD1
abundance: once
len: 16
v_gene: TRBV5-4

CDR3nt: TGTGCCAGCAGCTTGAGACCCGGGACTAGTGTCTACGAGCAGTACTTC
CDR3aa: CASSLRPGTSVYEQYF
j_gene: TRBJ2-7
d_gene: TRBD2
abundance: -
len: 16
v_gene: TRBV13

CDR3nt: TGCGCCAGCAGTCATACAGGGTCGGGTCAGCCCCAGCATTTT
CDR3aa: CASSHTGSGQPQHF
j_gene: TRBJ1-5
d_gene: -
abundance: -
len: 14
v_gene: TRBV23-1

CDR3nt: TGTGCCAGCAGCGGGGACAGGTGGGAGCAGTACTTC
CDR3aa: CASSGDRWEQYF
j_gene: TRBJ2-7
d_gene: TRBD1
abundance: -
len: 12
v_gene: TRBV2

CDR3nt: TGTGCCAGCAGCTTTAGGACAGGAGGCTCTGGGGCCAACGTCCTGACTTTC
CDR3aa: CASSFRTGGSGANVLTF
j_gene: TRBJ2-6
d_gene: TRBD1
abundance: -
len: 17
v_gene: TRBV7-2

CDR3nt: TGTGCCAGCACTCAGGGATCTGGGGCCAACGTCCTGACTTTC
CDR3aa: CASTQGSGANVLTF
j_gene: TRBJ2-6
d_gene: -
abundance: -
len: 14
v_gene: TRBV9

CDR3nt: TGTGCCAGCAGCTTAGGACAGAACACTAACTATGGCTACACCTTC
CDR3aa: CASSLGQNTNYGYTF
j_gene: TRBJ1-2
d_gene: -
abundance: -
len: 15
v_gene: TRBV7-9

CDR3nt: TGTGCCAGCAGCTTGGGGACAGGCCCGGAGCTGTTTTTT
CDR3aa: CASSLGTGPELFF
j_gene: TRBJ2-2
d_gene: TRBD1
abundance: -
len: 13
v_gene: TRBV5-4

CDR3nt: TGTGCCAGCAGCCCATCCGGGACTAGCGTCGGTGAGCAGTTCTTC
CDR3aa: CASSPSGTSVGEQFF
j_gene: TRBJ2-1
d_gene: TRBD2
abundance: once
len: 15
v_gene: TRBV11-3

CDR3nt: TGTGCCAGTAGTATAGGTCAGAGCAGGGGCAATCAGCCCCAGCATTTT
CDR3aa: CASSIGQSRGNQPQHF
j_gene: TRBJ1-5
d_gene: -
abundance: -
len: 16
v_gene: TRBV19

CDR3nt: TGCAGCGTAGGACAGGGATCCGGGGAGCTGTTTTTT
CDR3aa: CSVGQGSGELFF
j_gene: TRBJ2-2
d_gene: TRBD1
abundance: -
len: 12
v_gene: TRBV29-1

CDR3nt: TGTGCCAGCAGTGACAGGGATGGGCGCACTGAAGCTTTCTTT
CDR3aa: CASSDRDGRTEAFF
j_gene: TRBJ1-1
d_gene: -
abundance: -
len: 14
v_gene: TRBV6-1

CDR3nt: TGCGCCAGCAGCTCTAGCGGAAGCTCCTACAATGAGCAGTTCTTC
CDR3aa: CASSSSGSSYNEQFF
j_gene: TRBJ2-1
d_gene: TRBD2
abundance: -
len: 15
v_gene: TRBV4-1

CDR3nt: TGTGCCAGCAGTTACTCGAAACTAGCGGGCACAGATACGCAGTATTTT
CDR3aa: CASSYSKLAGTDTQYF
j_gene: TRBJ2-3
d_gene: TRBD2
abundance: -
len: 16
v_gene: TRBV6-5

CDR3nt: TGCGCCAGCAGCCAACCAGGGAATACTGAAGCTTTCTTT
CDR3aa: CASSQPGNTEAFF
j_gene: TRBJ1-1
d_gene: -
abundance: -
len: 13
v_gene: TRBV4-3

CDR3nt: TGTGCCTGGAGCCAGGGCGGAGGGTATGGCTACACCTTC
CDR3aa: CAWSQGGGYGYTF
j_gene: TRBJ1-2
d_gene: -
abundance: few
len: 13
v_gene: TRBV30

CDR3nt: TGTGCCAGCAGACAGCTAGGGGTTACTAGCACAGATACGCAGTATTTT
CDR3aa: CASRQLGVTSTDTQYF
j_gene: TRBJ2-3
d_gene: -
abundance: -
len: 16
v_gene: TRBV6-6

CDR3nt: TGTGCCAGCAGCACCGGACAGGGGTCCGCCAACGTCCTGACTTTC
CDR3aa: CASSTGQGSANVLTF
j_gene: TRBJ2-6
d_gene: TRBD1
abundance: -
len: 15
v_gene: TRBV11-3

CDR3nt: TGTGCCAGCACCCCGGGCCCAGGGGGGAAAGCTTTCTTT
CDR3aa: CASTPGPGGKAFF
j_gene: TRBJ1-1
d_gene: TRBD1
abundance: -
len: 13
v_gene: TRBV12-3/TRBV12-4

CDR3nt: TGTGCCAGCAGTGACGAGGGACAGGTTTATCAGCCCCAGCATTTT
CDR3aa: CASSDEGQVYQPQHF
j_gene: TRBJ1-5
d_gene: TRBD1
abundance: -
len: 15
v_gene: TRBV2

CDR3nt: TGTGCCAGCAGCCAAGGACAGTCGGAGACCCAGTACTTC
CDR3aa: CASSQGQSETQYF
j_gene: TRBJ2-5
d_gene: -
abundance: once
len: 13
v_gene: TRBV4-2

CDR3nt: TGTGCCAGCAGCGAGACAGGGGGCTGGGGTAATTCACCCCTCCACTTT
CDR3aa: CASSETGGWGNSPLHF
j_gene: TRBJ1-6
d_gene: TRBD1
abundance: once
len: 16
v_gene: TRBV9

CDR3nt: TGTGCCACCAGTGATCCTTTAGCTAGCGGCAGTTCGAACGAGCAGTACTTC
CDR3aa: CATSDPLASGSSNEQYF
j_gene: TRBJ2-7
d_gene: TRBD2
abundance: -
len: 17
v_gene: TRBV24-1

CDR3nt: TGTGCCAGCAGTGAAGAACGGGAAAAACTGTTTTTT
CDR3aa: CASSEEREKLFF
j_gene: TRBJ1-4
d_gene: -
abundance: -
len: 12
v_gene: TRBV2

CDR3nt: TGTGCCAGCTCGCTGCTCGGTGAAAAACTGTTTTTT
CDR3aa: CASSLLGEKLFF
j_gene: TRBJ1-4
d_gene: -
abundance: -
len: 12
v_gene: TRBV18

CDR3nt: TGTGCCAGCAGTTCCGGGGGGTATTCTTGGACCTACGAGCAGTACTTC
CDR3aa: CASSSGGYSWTYEQYF
j_gene: TRBJ2-7
d_gene: TRBD2
abundance: -
len: 16
v_gene: TRBV6-2/TRBV6-3

CDR3nt: TGTGCCAGCAGTTTTTCTCTGGGGGCCACTGAAGCTTTCTTT
CDR3aa: CASSFSLGATEAFF
j_gene: TRBJ1-1
d_gene: -
abundance: -
len: 14
v_gene: TRBV6-5

CDR3nt: TGCGCCAGCAGCTTAAGTCAGGGCAACTATGGCTACACCTTC
CDR3aa: CASSLSQGNYGYTF
j_gene: TRBJ1-2
d_gene: -
abundance: -
len: 14
v_gene: TRBV5-1

CDR3nt: TGTGCCAGCAGTTTATTACGGGAGGGGTCCTACAATGAGCAGTTCTTC
CDR3aa: CASSLLREGSYNEQFF
j_gene: TRBJ2-1
d_gene: TRBD2
abundance: -
len: 16
v_gene: TRBV27

CDR3nt: TGTGCCAGCAGTGATCCACTCCTAGCGGGAGGGCAAAACACCGGGGAGCTGTTTTTT
CDR3aa: CASSDPLLAGGQNTGELFF
j_gene: TRBJ2-2
d_gene: TRBD2
abundance: few
len: 19
v_gene: TRBV2

CDR3nt: TGTGCCAGCAGCTTAGATTCAGGAGCGGGGGGGCGCCAAGAGACCCAGTACTTC
CDR3aa: CASSLDSGAGGRQETQYF
j_gene: TRBJ2-5
d_gene: TRBD2
abundance: -
len: 18
v_gene: TRBV7-8

CDR3nt: TGTGCCAGCTCACCTCCTCAGGGGGAGAACACTGAAGCTTTCTTT
CDR3aa: CASSPPQGENTEAFF
j_gene: TRBJ1-1
d_gene: TRBD1
abundance: -
len: 15
v_gene: TRBV18

CDR3nt: TGTGCCAGCAGACCGGGACTATCCACAGATACGCAGTATTTT
CDR3aa: CASRPGLSTDTQYF
j_gene: TRBJ2-3
d_gene: TRBD2
abundance: -
len: 14
v_gene: TRBV6-5

CDR3nt: TGCGCCAGCAGCTTACCAGGGCCAAGTGGGAACACCGGGGAGCTGTTTTTT
CDR3aa: CASSLPGPSGNTGELFF
j_gene: TRBJ2-2
d_gene: -
abundance: -
len: 17
v_gene: TRBV5-1

CDR3nt: TGTGCCAGCAGCGTTCAGGGGGAGAGCAATCAGCCCCAGCATTTT
CDR3aa: CASSVQGESNQPQHF
j_gene: TRBJ1-5
d_gene: TRBD1
abundance: -
len: 15
v_gene: TRBV9

CDR3nt: TGTGCCAGCTCACCTTCCAGGGGAAGCACTGAAGCTTTCTTT
CDR3aa: CASSPSRGSTEAFF
j_gene: TRBJ1-1
d_gene: -
abundance: -
len: 14
v_gene: TRBV18

CDR3nt: TGTGCCAGTAGTCCGGAGGGACAGGGCTTGGCTAACTATGGCTACACCTTC
CDR3aa: CASSPEGQGLANYGYTF
j_gene: TRBJ1-2
d_gene: TRBD1
abundance: -
len: 17
v_gene: TRBV19

CDR3nt: TGTGCCAGCAGTCGGACAGGGCACTCTGGAAACACCATATATTTT
CDR3aa: CASSRTGHSGNTIYF
j_gene: TRBJ1-3
d_gene: TRBD1
abundance: -
len: 15
v_gene: TRBV28

CDR3nt: TGTGCCAGCAGCTTTCTGTACCTAGCGGTAAAGGTACAAGAGACCCAGTACTTC
CDR3aa: CASSFLYLAVKVQETQYF
j_gene: TRBJ2-5
d_gene: TRBD2
abundance: -
len: 18
v_gene: TRBV5-6

CDR3nt: TGCGCCAGCAGCTTGGCCGTGTCCGCCCGGGCAGATACGCAGTATTTT
CDR3aa: CASSLAVSARADTQYF
j_gene: TRBJ2-3
d_gene: -
abundance: -
len: 16
v_gene: TRBV5-1

CDR3nt: TGTGCCAGCAGCGTAGAAGCGGGGACGGGTAGGCAGTATTTT
CDR3aa: CASSVEAGTGRQYF
j_gene: TRBJ2-3
d_gene: TRBD2
abundance: -
len: 14
v_gene: TRBV9

CDR3nt: TGTGCCAGCAGACGGGAGGACGAGCAGTACTTC
CDR3aa: CASRREDEQYF
j_gene: TRBJ2-7
d_gene: TRBD2
abundance: -
len: 11
v_gene: TRBV6-6

CDR3nt: TGTGCCAGCAGCCTAGCCCGGACTTATTCAGGAAACACCATATATTTT
CDR3aa: CASSLARTYSGNTIYF
j_gene: TRBJ1-3
d_gene: -
abundance: -
len: 16
v_gene: TRBV3-1/TRBV3-2

CDR3nt: TGTGCCAGCAGATACAGGGGACCGGGATATGGCTACACCTTC
CDR3aa: CASRYRGPGYGYTF
j_gene: TRBJ1-2
d_gene: TRBD1
abundance: once
len: 14
v_gene: TRBV28

CDR3nt: TGTGCCAGCAGCGCCTGGACACTGAGCTCCTACGAGCAGTACTTC
CDR3aa: CASSAWTLSSYEQYF
j_gene: TRBJ2-7
d_gene: -
abundance: -
len: 15
v_gene: TRBV21-1

CDR3nt: TGTGCCAGCAGCCAAGGTTTCCAACCCCAGCATTTT
CDR3aa: CASSQGFQPQHF
j_gene: TRBJ1-5
d_gene: -
abundance: -
len: 12
v_gene: TRBV3-1/TRBV3-2

CDR3nt: TGTGCCAGCAGTTCTTTCGCGACAGGGGGCTCAGAGACCCAGTACTTC
CDR3aa: CASSSFATGGSETQYF
j_gene: TRBJ2-5
d_gene: TRBD1
abundance: -
len: 16
v_gene: TRBV6-5

CDR3nt: TGTGCCAGCTCCGCGGGCATAGCGGGCACAGATACGCAGTATTTT
CDR3aa: CASSAGIAGTDTQYF
j_gene: TRBJ2-3
d_gene: -
abundance: -
len: 15
v_gene: TRBV18

CDR3nt: TGTGCCAGCAGTTACGAGGCCCTCAGCTTCAATCAGCCCCAGCATTTT
CDR3aa: CASSYEALSFNQPQHF
j_gene: TRBJ1-5
d_gene: -
abundance: -
len: 16
v_gene: TRBV6-2/TRBV6-3